This T cell receptor (beta chain) was captured in a study of blood T cell repertoires in COVID-19. Study at large: Collection of acute and convalescent COVID-19 samples took place in the United States, Italy and Spain. The cDNA or gDNA used as material had been derived from T cells, B-cell-depleted T cells, or PBMCs.

The CDR3 is 16 residues long. J lost 4 bases, V lost 0 bases, and 4 bases had no gene match. Germline V CDR1 and CDR2: SGHTA, FQGTGA. Original processing methods: Scientists estimated how many nucleated cells there were by amplifying reference gene primers. TCRdb's table, derived via immunoSEQ multiplex PCR, lists solely in-frame clones and lacks some. The V and J calls and the clone size are those of that table, but D and trimming were determined from the DNA. The data show 65,000 to 90,000 clones, 65% to 90% seen once. The receptor's source is a woman between 55 and 75 years old with acute or convalescent COVID-19. Sequencing used peripheral blood. The genes are TRBV7-3 and TRBJ2-3, with 10 bases fitting TRBD2. The CDR3 DNA follows: TGTGCCAGCAGCTTAACAGCGGGGGGGCACGCAGATACGCAGTATTTT. Residues: CASSLTAGGHADTQYF.